Listed here is a single TCR beta chain. Antigen specificity is unknown. The entry originates in a study of T cell responses to AZD1222 COVID-19 vaccine. Method: immunoSEQ multiplex PCR; TCRdb's copy keeps in-frame clones and lacks some. The sample shows over 120,000 clones, approximately 85% of them seen only once. Study results and limitations: Seropositive at baseline were only a handful of AZD1222 recipients. Sampling that yielded the repertoires occurred only after the peak T cell response. Donor demographics were predominantly white British with a female majority; clonal diversity may be underestimated. Spike-wide vaccine-associated CD4 TCRs dominated at 160-218 and 743-854.

The germline V gene encodes CDR1 KGHSH and CDR2 LQKENI. V lost 3 bases and J lost 0; bases outside the gene matches: 7. This CDR3 has 18 amino acids. The origin of this receptor is an adult who received the MenACWY meningococcal vaccine as a control. The V and J genes are TRBV18 and TRBJ1-5; 11 bases map to TRBD1. The sample was peripheral blood, taken 28 days after the second dose of the MenACWY control vaccine. CDR3 amino acids: CASSPRDRGTNSNQPQHF. As DNA, the CDR3 is TGTGCCAGCTCACCTAGGGACAGGGGGACAAATAGCAATCAGCCCCAGCATTTT. Supplemented by reference TRBV18 and TRBJ1-5, the full variable domain reads NAGVMQNPRHLVRRRGQEARLRCSPMKGHSHVYWYRQLPEEGLKFMVYLQKENIIDESGMPKERFSAEFPKEGPSILRIQQVVRGDSAAYFCASSPRDRGTNSNQPQHFGDGTRLSIL.